This TCR beta chain was documented in a study of blood T cell repertoires in COVID-19. Across the study: The origin of the acute and convalescent COVID-19 samples was the United States, Italy and Spain. From T cells, B-cell-depleted T cells, or PBMCs came the material, which was cDNA or gDNA.

CDR1 is SGHTA and CDR2 is FQGNSA in the germline V gene. CDR3 length equals 16 residues. A word on this clone: The junction departs from germline at one end; a sequencing error may be responsible.

How the authors handled the data: Nucleated cell counts were estimated from reference gene primer amplification. Generated by immunoSEQ multiplex PCR, the TCRdb table keeps only in-frame clones and is missing some. The D gene and trimming were derived from the DNA, and the V and J assignments and clone size from that table. In the table there are roughly 72,000 clones, approximately 90% of which are singletons. This receptor was identified in a human donor in a cohort sampled during active COVID-19. The V gene is TRBV7-2, the J gene TRBJ2-2; maybe TRBD2 (6 bases). Sample: peripheral blood. CDR3 amino acids: CASNLAGGGMPGELFF. The CDR3 DNA reads as TGTGCCAGCAACTTAGCAGGAGGAGGGATGCCCGGGGAGCTGTTTTTT.